These 6 T cell receptor beta chains originate from one sample sequenced in a study of OX40 agonist ivuxolimab in advanced cancers. Sequencing used immunoSEQ multiplex PCR; TCRdb keeps in-frame clones, though not all of them. The table records 50,000 or so clones, about nine tenths of them present only once. The sample was CD4+ or CD8+ T cells sorted from blood, taken in a trial of the OX40 agonist ivuxolimab. Source of these receptors: an adult with an advanced solid tumor such as melanoma, head and neck, liver or kidney cancer.

This clone was counted a single time. The V and J genes are TRBV19 and TRBJ2-2, with 7 bases that match TRBD2. The CDR3 length is 16 residues. V lost 3 bases to trimming and J lost 2 bases; unmatched junction nucleotides: 6. CDR1 and CDR2 from the germline V gene are LNHDA and SQIVND (reference sequence). CDR3 sequence (DNA): TGTGCCAGTAGTATTAGGGGACTATCAAACACCGGGGAGCTGTTTTTT. It yields the protein CASSIRGLSNTGELFF.

This chain joins TRBV5-1 and TRBJ2-7, with TRBD1 matching over 10 bases. V lost 4 bases, J lost 5 bases, and 3 bases stayed unmatched. CDR1 and CDR2 from the germline V gene are SGHRS and YFSETQ. The CDR3 runs 13 residues. The CDR3 coding sequence is TGCGCCAGCAGCATTGGACAGGGGGACGAGCAGTACTTC. This translates into CASSIGQGDEQYF.

This clone was counted between two and nine times. The rearrangement uses TRBV15 and TRBJ1-5; 7 bases fit TRBD1. Germline CDR1 LNHNV, CDR2 YYDKDF (reference sequence). The CDR3 is 17 residues long. J was trimmed by 0 bases and V by 2 bases; bases with no gene match: 7. CDR3 sequence reads: CATSRPNRGYSNQPQHF. The CDR3 DNA sequence: TGTGCCACCAGCAGACCCAACAGGGGCTATAGCAATCAGCCCCAGCATTTT.

V is TRBV10-1 and J is TRBJ2-5, with 7 bases identical to TRBD2. With V trimmed by 6 bases and J by 1 base, 8 bases remained unmatched. Germline CDR1 WNHNN, CDR2 SYGVQD (reference sequence). This CDR3 is 15 amino acids long. The CDR3 loop reads CASSELSGVQETQYF. In nucleotides, the CDR3 is TGCGCCAGCAGCGAACTAAGCGGGGTCCAAGAGACCCAGTACTTC.

The chain carries TRBV18 and TRBJ2-5, with D tentatively TRBD1 or TRBD2 (5 bases each). Trimming took off 4 bases at V and 3 bases at J, with 9 bases between the two ends. Germline-derived CDR1 and CDR2 are KGHSH and LQKENI. This CDR3 contains 13 residues. This chain's CDR3 is CASSLGTKETQYF. The CDR3 DNA sequence: TGTGCCAGCTCACTCGGGACGAAAGAGACCCAGTACTTC.

The chain couples TRBV9 to TRBJ2-7, with a tentative D call TRBD2 (5 bases). This CDR3 has 14 residues. The V gene lost 1 base and the J gene lost 6 bases, with 14 bases spanning the gap. Germline V gene data show CDR1 as SGDLS and CDR2 as YYNGEE. The CDR3 is CASSVKTGNGEQYF. The DNA for the CDR3 is TGTGCCAGCAGCGTAAAAACCGGGAACGGCGAGCAGTACTTC.